This is a list of T cell receptor beta chains from one sample in a study of T cells after yellow fever vaccination. TCRdb re-analysed the 5' RACE reads in MiXCR, keeping a single row per CDR3 protein. Counted here are under 25,000 distinct CDR3 sequences, less than 5.5% occurring once; the ten biggest clones make up over 15%. The sample here was PBMCs, either bulk or a sorted T-cell subset (CD4+, CD8+, memory, or dextramer-sorted; not recorded which), taken more than 40 days after the first yellow fever vaccination. The origin of the receptors is a man between 18 and 29 years old who received the YFV17D yellow fever vaccine. The CDR3 runs from the conserved cysteine through the conserved F or W. The D gene is left open where the match is weak. Expanded clones are given a class, and other clones once, few, many or no size at all.

abundance: many
v_gene: TRBV6-1
d_gene: NA
j_gene: TRBJ2-2
CDR3nt: TGTGCCGCCAGTCGTCCCACCGGGGAGCTGTTTTTT
CDR3aa: CAASRPTGELFF

abundance: many
v_gene: TRBV28
d_gene: NA
j_gene: TRBJ2-5
CDR3nt: TGTGCCAGCAGTTTAGGAGGGGGAGGCGGTGAAGAGACCCAGTACTTC
CDR3aa: CASSLGGGGGEETQYF

abundance: many
v_gene: TRBV29-1
d_gene: NA
j_gene: TRBJ1-2
CDR3nt: TGCAGCGTTGTAAGGCAGGGAAGGGGAGCCTATGGCTACACCTTC
CDR3aa: CSVVRQGRGAYGYTF

abundance: many
v_gene: TRBV7-9
d_gene: NA
j_gene: TRBJ2-5
CDR3nt: TGTGCCAGCAGCCTGTACCAAGAGACCCAGTACTTC
CDR3aa: CASSLYQETQYF

abundance: many
v_gene: TRBV7-6
d_gene: NA
j_gene: TRBJ2-2
CDR3nt: TGTGCCAGCAGCCCCTTTATCGGGGAGCTGTTTTTT
CDR3aa: CASSPFIGELFF

abundance: many
v_gene: TRBV6-2/TRBV6-3
d_gene: NA
j_gene: TRBJ1-2
CDR3nt: TGTGCCAGCAGTTCACCAGCCTCCTTTATAGGCTACACCTTC
CDR3aa: CASSSPASFIGYTF

abundance: many
v_gene: TRBV4-3
d_gene: TRBD2
j_gene: TRBJ2-7
CDR3nt: TGCGCCAGCAGCCAAGTCGCAAGCGGGGGGGTGAAGGAGCAGTACTTC
CDR3aa: CASSQVASGGVKEQYF

abundance: many
v_gene: TRBV7-2
d_gene: NA
j_gene: TRBJ2-3
CDR3nt: TGTGCCAGCAGGGGTTTGGTTACGCAGTATTTT
CDR3aa: CASRGLVTQYF

abundance: many
v_gene: TRBV27
d_gene: NA
j_gene: TRBJ1-1
CDR3nt: TGTGCCAGCAACCCGACAAGGTCGGGCACTGAAGCTTTCTTT
CDR3aa: CASNPTRSGTEAFF

abundance: many
v_gene: TRBV25-1
d_gene: TRBD1
j_gene: TRBJ2-2
CDR3nt: TGTGCCAGCAGTTCCGGGACAGGGAACACCGGGGAGCTGTTTTTT
CDR3aa: CASSSGTGNTGELFF

abundance: many
v_gene: TRBV19
d_gene: NA
j_gene: TRBJ2-1
CDR3nt: TGTGCCAGTAGTATTGCGGGGCAGCAGCAGTTCTTC
CDR3aa: CASSIAGQQQFF

abundance: NA
v_gene: TRBV3-1
d_gene: NA
j_gene: TRBJ2-5
CDR3nt: TGTGCCACCTGCCAGGAGACCCAAGAGACCCAGTACTTC
CDR3aa: CATCQETQETQYF

abundance: many
v_gene: TRBV6-2/TRBV6-3
d_gene: NA
j_gene: TRBJ2-7
CDR3nt: TGTGCCAGCAGCGCTGACAGTAGTTCCTACGAGCAGTACTTC
CDR3aa: CASSADSSSYEQYF

abundance: many
v_gene: TRBV7-2
d_gene: TRBD1
j_gene: TRBJ2-7
CDR3nt: TGTGCCAGCAGCTTAGTGCGAGGGGGACAGTTCTACGAGCAGTACTTC
CDR3aa: CASSLVRGGQFYEQYF

abundance: many
v_gene: TRBV10-3
d_gene: NA
j_gene: TRBJ1-2
CDR3nt: TGTGCCATCAGTGAAATAGGGCAGCAGGTATATGGCTACACCTTC
CDR3aa: CAISEIGQQVYGYTF

abundance: many
v_gene: TRBV5-6
d_gene: NA
j_gene: TRBJ2-5
CDR3nt: TGTGCCAGCAGCTTTGCGGAGACCCAGTACTTC
CDR3aa: CASSFAETQYF

abundance: many
v_gene: TRBV20-1
d_gene: NA
j_gene: TRBJ2-1
CDR3nt: TGCAGTGCTAGGGACCGTTTTAGGGTAGGACAGTACAATGAGCAGTTCTTC
CDR3aa: CSARDRFRVGQYNEQFF

abundance: NA
v_gene: TRBV5-6
d_gene: TRBD2
j_gene: TRBJ2-5
CDR3nt: TGTGCCAGCAGCCCCCACTGGCGGGGGGCCCCAGAGACCCAGTACTTC
CDR3aa: CASSPHWRGAPETQYF

abundance: many
v_gene: TRBV19
d_gene: NA
j_gene: TRBJ1-5
CDR3nt: TGTGCCAGTAGTATAGTCGGGACACCTATTCAGCCCCAGCATTTT
CDR3aa: CASSIVGTPIQPQHF

abundance: many
v_gene: TRBV28
d_gene: NA
j_gene: TRBJ2-7
CDR3nt: TGTGCCAGCAGATCCCTGATAGCGCAGTACTTC
CDR3aa: CASRSLIAQYF

abundance: many
v_gene: TRBV6-2/TRBV6-3
d_gene: TRBD1
j_gene: TRBJ2-7
CDR3nt: TGTGCCAGCAGTTCAAGACAGGGGGCAACTACATCCTACGAGCAGTACTTC
CDR3aa: CASSSRQGATTSYEQYF

abundance: many
v_gene: TRBV6-1
d_gene: TRBD2
j_gene: TRBJ2-3
CDR3nt: TGTGCCAGCAGGATCGGGGGGGTTACAGATACGCAGTATTTT
CDR3aa: CASRIGGVTDTQYF

abundance: many
v_gene: TRBV7-7
d_gene: TRBD2
j_gene: TRBJ2-3
CDR3nt: TGTGCCAGCAGCCCCCGCGCCGGACTAGCGGGAGATACGCAGTATTTT
CDR3aa: CASSPRAGLAGDTQYF

abundance: many
v_gene: TRBV24-1
d_gene: TRBD2
j_gene: TRBJ2-5
CDR3nt: TGTGCCACCGGTGCGGGGGAGGAACAAGAGACCCAGTACTTC
CDR3aa: CATGAGEEQETQYF

abundance: many
v_gene: TRBV20-1
d_gene: NA
j_gene: TRBJ1-2
CDR3nt: TGCAGTGCTAGAAGGACAGACCTTAACTATGGCTACACCTTC
CDR3aa: CSARRTDLNYGYTF

abundance: many
v_gene: TRBV5-1
d_gene: TRBD1
j_gene: TRBJ1-3
CDR3nt: TGCGCCAGCAGCTTGGATCGGCAGGGGGCTACTGGAAACACCATATATTTT
CDR3aa: CASSLDRQGATGNTIYF

abundance: many
v_gene: TRBV5-6
d_gene: NA
j_gene: TRBJ2-1
CDR3nt: TGTGCCAGCAGCTTCGGGGGGCGGAGATACAATGAGCAGTTCTTC
CDR3aa: CASSFGGRRYNEQFF

abundance: many
v_gene: TRBV7-2
d_gene: NA
j_gene: TRBJ2-5
CDR3nt: TGTGCCAGCAGCTTAAGCCGGAGCCAAGAGACCCAGTACTTC
CDR3aa: CASSLSRSQETQYF

abundance: many
v_gene: TRBV4-1
d_gene: NA
j_gene: TRBJ2-1
CDR3nt: TGCGCCAGCAGCCAACCCCTAAGGACGGGTCAAAATGAGCAGTTCTTC
CDR3aa: CASSQPLRTGQNEQFF

abundance: many
v_gene: TRBV4-1
d_gene: TRBD2
j_gene: TRBJ2-3
CDR3nt: TGCGCCAGCAGCCAGATAGCGGGGGGCCTCACAGATACGCAGTATTTT
CDR3aa: CASSQIAGGLTDTQYF

abundance: many
v_gene: TRBV10-3
d_gene: NA
j_gene: TRBJ1-5
CDR3nt: TGTGCCATCAGCCCAACAAATCAGCCCCAGCATTTT
CDR3aa: CAISPTNQPQHF

abundance: many
v_gene: TRBV5-1
d_gene: NA
j_gene: TRBJ2-3
CDR3nt: TGCGCCAGCAGCTTGGATTCCCAGGATACGCAGTATTTT
CDR3aa: CASSLDSQDTQYF

abundance: many
v_gene: TRBV20-1
d_gene: TRBD1
j_gene: TRBJ2-7
CDR3nt: TGCAGTGCTAGACCACAGGGGGTTAAGGACGAGCAGTACTTC
CDR3aa: CSARPQGVKDEQYF

abundance: many
v_gene: TRBV10-3
d_gene: NA
j_gene: TRBJ1-5
CDR3nt: TGTGCCATCAGTGAAAGGGATAGCAATCAGCCCCAGCATTTT
CDR3aa: CAISERDSNQPQHF

abundance: many
v_gene: TRBV9
d_gene: TRBD2
j_gene: TRBJ2-5
CDR3nt: TGTGCCAGCAGCGAGGGACTAGCCGTGACCCAGTACTTC
CDR3aa: CASSEGLAVTQYF

abundance: many
v_gene: TRBV5-1
d_gene: TRBD1
j_gene: TRBJ2-5
CDR3nt: TGCGCCAGCAGCAAAGGACAGGGCTTAGAGACCCAGTACTTC
CDR3aa: CASSKGQGLETQYF

abundance: many
v_gene: TRBV5-6
d_gene: NA
j_gene: TRBJ1-6
CDR3nt: TGTGCCAGCACCTCCTACTCCTATAATTCACCCCTCCACTTT
CDR3aa: CASTSYSYNSPLHF

abundance: many
v_gene: TRBV7-3
d_gene: TRBD1
j_gene: TRBJ2-2
CDR3nt: TGTGCCAGCAGCTTAATGTTGGTGGGTCGACAGGGGAACACCGGGGAGCTGTTTTTT
CDR3aa: CASSLMLVGRQGNTGELFF

abundance: medium-sized
v_gene: TRBV7-8
d_gene: NA
j_gene: TRBJ2-7
CDR3nt: TGTGCCAGCAGCTTAGCGCTCGACCCCTCGGGCTACGAGCAGTACTTC
CDR3aa: CASSLALDPSGYEQYF

abundance: many
v_gene: TRBV20-1
d_gene: NA
j_gene: TRBJ2-7
CDR3nt: TGCAGTGCTAGAGAAACCTCCTTGGGGGAGCAGTACTTC
CDR3aa: CSARETSLGEQYF

abundance: many
v_gene: TRBV18
d_gene: TRBD1
j_gene: TRBJ2-5
CDR3nt: TGTGCCAGCTCACCACTTGAGGGGGCAGAGACCCAGTACTTC
CDR3aa: CASSPLEGAETQYF

abundance: many
v_gene: TRBV18
d_gene: NA
j_gene: TRBJ2-6
CDR3nt: TGTGCCAGCTCACGGGCAGGAACCAGCTCTGGGGCCAACGTCCTGACTTTC
CDR3aa: CASSRAGTSSGANVLTF

abundance: many
v_gene: TRBV28
d_gene: TRBD1
j_gene: TRBJ1-2
CDR3nt: TGTGCCAGCAGCCCCCCCGGCCAGGGGGCGCCCGGCTACACCTTC
CDR3aa: CASSPPGQGAPGYTF

abundance: medium-sized
v_gene: TRBV5-1
d_gene: TRBD2
j_gene: TRBJ2-2
CDR3nt: TGCGCCAGCAGCCCCTTCGGGACTAGCGGGGGAGGAACCGGGGAGCTGTTTTTT
CDR3aa: CASSPFGTSGGGTGELFF

abundance: NA
v_gene: TRBV20-1
d_gene: NA
j_gene: TRBJ2-2
CDR3nt: TGCTGTGCTAGGCGCAGGGTGGGGGGTAACCTCGCGAACACCGGGGAGCTGTTTTTT
CDR3aa: CCARRRVGGNLANTGELFF

abundance: many
v_gene: TRBV12-3/TRBV12-4
d_gene: TRBD1
j_gene: TRBJ2-5
CDR3nt: TGTGCCAGCAGTTCGGCCGGGACAGGGGATACGGCCCAGTACTTC
CDR3aa: CASSSAGTGDTAQYF

abundance: many
v_gene: TRBV10-3
d_gene: TRBD1
j_gene: TRBJ2-5
CDR3nt: TGTGCCATAGGGGGCTCGGGAGAGACCCAGTACTTC
CDR3aa: CAIGGSGETQYF

abundance: many
v_gene: TRBV7-9
d_gene: NA
j_gene: TRBJ2-5
CDR3nt: TGTGCCAGCAGCTTAAGGCCCCGGGAGACCCAGTACTTC
CDR3aa: CASSLRPRETQYF

abundance: many
v_gene: TRBV24-1
d_gene: NA
j_gene: TRBJ2-3
CDR3nt: TGTGCCACCAGTGAGCAGGGAGGAGGCACAGATACGCAGTATTTT
CDR3aa: CATSEQGGGTDTQYF

abundance: NA
v_gene: TRBV5-6
d_gene: TRBD1
j_gene: TRBJ2-5
CDR3nt: TGTGCCAGCAGCTCGGGACAGGGGTTGGGGACCCAGTACTTC
CDR3aa: CASSSGQGLGTQYF

abundance: many
v_gene: TRBV12-3/TRBV12-4
d_gene: TRBD1
j_gene: TRBJ1-6
CDR3nt: TGTGCCAGCAGTTTAGGGGGACAGGGGGCCCATTCACCCCTCCACTTT
CDR3aa: CASSLGGQGAHSPLHF

abundance: many
v_gene: TRBV12-3/TRBV12-4
d_gene: NA
j_gene: TRBJ2-6
CDR3nt: TGTGCCAGCAGAAGGACAGCGGCCAACGTCCTGACTTTC
CDR3aa: CASRRTAANVLTF

abundance: many
v_gene: TRBV18
d_gene: TRBD1
j_gene: TRBJ2-7
CDR3nt: TGTGCCAGCTCAGGCGACAGGGAGCTCTACGAGCAGTACTTC
CDR3aa: CASSGDRELYEQYF

abundance: many
v_gene: TRBV20-1
d_gene: TRBD2
j_gene: TRBJ2-7
CDR3nt: TGCAGTGCTAGAGATCCAGCGGGGGTCGTTCACGAGCAGTACTTC
CDR3aa: CSARDPAGVVHEQYF

abundance: many
v_gene: TRBV12-3/TRBV12-4
d_gene: NA
j_gene: TRBJ2-7
CDR3nt: TGTGCCAGCAGTTTTCGGGGGATCGAGCAGTACTTC
CDR3aa: CASSFRGIEQYF

abundance: many
v_gene: TRBV6-5
d_gene: TRBD1
j_gene: TRBJ2-7
CDR3nt: TGTGCCAGCGAAGTGGACAGGTCGGTCGGGCAGTACTTC
CDR3aa: CASEVDRSVGQYF

abundance: many
v_gene: TRBV9
d_gene: NA
j_gene: TRBJ2-1
CDR3nt: TGTGCCAGCAGCAACCACCCTGGACTATCCAATGAGCAGTTCTTC
CDR3aa: CASSNHPGLSNEQFF

abundance: medium-sized
v_gene: TRBV13
d_gene: NA
j_gene: TRBJ1-1
CDR3nt: TGTGCCAGCAGCTTAGGCCTAATGAGGAGGGTCGATTTCTTT
CDR3aa: CASSLGLMRRVDFF